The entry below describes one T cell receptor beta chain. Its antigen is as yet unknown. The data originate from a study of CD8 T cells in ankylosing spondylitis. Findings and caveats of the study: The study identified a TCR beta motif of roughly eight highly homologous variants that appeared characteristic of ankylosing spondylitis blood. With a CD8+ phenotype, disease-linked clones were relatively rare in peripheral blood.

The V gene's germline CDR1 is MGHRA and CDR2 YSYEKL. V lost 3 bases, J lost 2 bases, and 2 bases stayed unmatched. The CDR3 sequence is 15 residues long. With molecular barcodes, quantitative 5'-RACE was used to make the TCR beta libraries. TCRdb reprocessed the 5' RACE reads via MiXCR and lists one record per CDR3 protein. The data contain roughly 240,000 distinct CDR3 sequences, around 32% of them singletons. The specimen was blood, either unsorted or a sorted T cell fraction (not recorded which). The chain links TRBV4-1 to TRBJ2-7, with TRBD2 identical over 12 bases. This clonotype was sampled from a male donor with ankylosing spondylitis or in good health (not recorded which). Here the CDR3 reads CASSHRLAGAYEQYF. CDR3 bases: TGCGCCAGCAGCCATAGACTAGCGGGGGCCTACGAGCAGTACTTC.